The sequence of this T cell receptor beta chain was determined in a study of molecular identifiers for immune sequencing clone quantification. Trimming at V came to 7 bases and at J to 2 bases, leaving 13 bases not matched to a gene. CDR3 length: 17 amino acids. CDR1 SNHLY and CDR2 FYNNEI come from the germline V gene. TCRdb recomputed calls from the PCR reads with MiXCR, one row per CDR3 protein. The sample shows approximately 100,000 distinct CDR3 sequences, 36% of them seen only once. Sequenced sample: naive CD8+ T cells from blood, with Jurkat cell RNA spiked in. Sample subset: FACS-sorted CD8+CD4-CCR7+CD45RA+ naive T cells. This sequence was found in a human donor in good health. Some libraries in this study had Jurkat cell RNA spiked in. The J gene is TRBJ2-3, the V gene TRBV2; 9 bases map to TRBD1. This CDR3 is CASIGQGPFPFTDTQYF. The DNA of the CDR3 is TGTGCCAGCATAGGACAGGGGCCTTTTCCCTTCACAGATACGCAGTATTTT.